The 22 T cell receptor beta chains in this list originate from one sample, sequenced in a study of regulatory T cells in long-lasting Graves disease. For TCR beta, libraries came from iRepertoire HTBI primers and Arm-PCR of CDR3 regions. Via MiXCR, TCRdb re-called the multiplex PCR reads, giving one row per CDR3 protein. The table lists about 470,000 distinct CDR3 sequences, 20% to 25% of them singletons. Time point specified: persistent/refractory GD, antithyroid drugs over 5 years with positive TRAb. The TCR library used RNA extracted from PBMCs. The sequenced sample was peripheral blood mononuclear cells (PBMCs), obtained when the disease was refractory, from a patient treated with antithyroid drugs. These TCRs come from a female donor with Graves disease.

This clonotype was seen a handful of times. The rearrangement links TRBV10-3 to TRBJ1-1; D call uncertain. CDR3 length equals 12 residues. Per the germline V gene, CDR1 is ENHRY and CDR2 is SYGVKD. The ends were cut back, 3 bases at V and 2 bases at J, with 4 bases in the middle. The CDR3 DNA is TGTGCCATCAGTGACGGAAACACTGAAGCTTTCTTT. Protein: CAISDGNTEAFF.

This sequence joins TRBV5-1 and TRBJ2-7; D is possibly TRBD1 or TRBD2 (5 bases each). CDR1 is SGHRS, CDR2 YFSETQ, per germline. The germline V and J ends were trimmed by 3 bases and 0 bases, with 16 bases remaining between them. The CDR3 runs to 16 residues. CDR3: CASSSRSGTISYEQYF. DNA for the CDR3: TGCGCCAGCAGCTCCCGGTCCGGGACGATCTCCTACGAGCAGTACTTC.

As for this clonotype: Mismatch with germline at one junction end may stem from a read error. The chain carries TRBV19 and TRBJ1-5; 7 nucleotides align to TRBD1. The CDR3 extends over 16 amino acids. Germline V gene sequence: CDR1 LNHDA, CDR2 SQIVND (reference sequence). CDR3 sequence reads: CASSTGTVYSIQPQHF. The CDR3 DNA reads as TGTGCCAGTAGTACCGGGACAGTCTATAGCATTCAGCCCCAGCATTTT.

This clonotype was detected ten times or more. The gene calls are TRBV28 and TRBJ2-6; D might be TRBD2 (6 bases). Germline assignment: CDR1 MDHEN and CDR2 SYDVKM. The CDR3 extends over 19 amino acids. The V gene lost 2 bases and the J gene lost 4 bases, with 21 bases spanning the gap. CDR3 sequence: CASSLLGRQGPSGANVLTF. In nucleotides, the CDR3 is TGTGCCAGCAGTTTACTAGGGAGGCAGGGACCTTCGGGGGCCAACGTCCTGACTTTC.

This clonotype showed up just a few times. J is TRBJ2-7 and V is TRBV19; 10 nucleotides line up with TRBD2. Germline trimming cut 3 bases from V and 3 bases from J; bases unmatched to any gene: 5. CDR1 LNHDA and CDR2 SQIVND come from the germline V gene (reference sequence). The CDR3 is 15 residues long. CDR3 nucleotides: TGTGCCAGTAGTATGGGGGCTAGCGGGGGCTACGAGCAGTACTTC. Translating gives CASSMGASGGYEQYF.

This clonotype was observed a handful of times. This chain uses TRBV7-8 with TRBJ1-1; D gene unclear. V was shortened by 3 bases and J by 0 bases, with 11 bases between the two germline ends. The CDR3 length is 15 residues. Germline V lookup: CDR1 SGHVS, CDR2 FQNEAQ. CDR3 in amino acids: CASSFRASVNTEAFF. The CDR3, as DNA: TGTGCCAGCAGCTTCCGGGCCAGCGTGAACACTGAAGCTTTCTTT.

This clonotype was recorded many times. The chain is built from TRBV19 and TRBJ1-5; no clear D gene. The CDR3 is made up of 13 amino acids. Trimming shortened V by 7 bases and J by 4 bases, and 11 bases separated the two germline ends. Germline CDR1 LNHDA, CDR2 SQIVND (reference sequence). The CDR3 DNA sequence: TGTGCCAGTAAACGGCAGGTGAATCAGCCCCAGCATTTT. It translates to CASKRQVNQPQHF.

The V call is TRBV7-9, the J call TRBJ2-5; possibly TRBD1 or TRBD2 for D (5 bases each). The germline CDR1 and CDR2 sequences are SEHNR and FQNEAQ (reference sequence). Trimming removed 6 bases at V and 2 bases at J, with 22 bases between. CDR3 length: 17 amino acids. Here the CDR3 DNA reads TGTGCCAGCAGTCTTAGCCCACAGGACTGGAAACAAGAGACCCAGTACTTC. Its protein product is CASSLSPQDWKQETQYF.

Ten or more counts support this clonotype. This chain connects TRBV5-1 to TRBJ1-2, with 7 bases aligning to TRBD1. The CDR3 contains 17 residues. J gave up 6 bases and V 0 bases, and 14 bases lay outside the gene matches. CDR1 and CDR2 (germline): SGHRS, YFSETQ. CDR3 in amino acids: CASSLEGSPGTVNGYTF. In nucleotides, the CDR3 is TGCGCCAGCAGCTTGGAAGGATCCCCCGGGACAGTCAATGGCTACACCTTC.

Comments on this clonotype: It may be a read error: a sequence one base away is much more abundant. No conserved phenylalanine or tryptophan ends this CDR3, so it is likely a read error. The V gene is TRBV12-3 or TRBV12-4, the J gene TRBJ2-6, with D unresolved. The CDR3 totals 13 residues. V shed 4 bases and J shed 4 bases, with 5 bases lying between them. This chain's CDR3 is CASSSGGANVLTL. The DNA for the CDR3 is TGTGCCAGCAGTTCTGGGGGGGCCAACGTCCTGACTCTC.

This clonotype was detected ten times or more. The chain joins TRBV28 to TRBJ2-5, with 14 bases lining up with TRBD2. V dropped 6 bases and J dropped 5; count of bases not matched to a gene: 5. CDR3 length: 15 amino acids. CDR1 and CDR2 (germline): MDHEN, SYDVKM. DNA for the CDR3: TGTGCCAGCAGCCAGACTAGCGGGGGGGCGGAGACCCAGTACTTC. Translating gives CASSQTSGGAETQYF.

This clonotype was seen at least ten times. The rearrangement uses TRBV20-1 and TRBJ2-7, with no clear D. The germline V gene has CDR1 DFQATT and CDR2 SNEGSKA (reference sequence). Trimming removed 3 bases at V and 2 bases at J, with 11 bases between. There are 13 residues in the CDR3. The CDR3 sequence: CSASNARTYEQYF. CDR3 bases: TGCAGTGCTAGTAACGCTAGAACCTACGAGCAGTACTTC.

The chain uses TRBV5-1 and TRBJ2-2; D may match TRBD1 or TRBD2 (6 bases each). This CDR3 spans 15 amino acids. The V gene's germline CDR1 is SGHRS and CDR2 YFSETQ. V lost 1 base and J lost 4, with 11 bases in between. The CDR3 nucleotides read TGCGCCAGCAGCTTGAGAGGGGGAGGCACCGGGGAGCTGTTTTTT. It yields the protein CASSLRGGGTGELFF.

This clonotype was picked up many times. The gene calls are TRBV5-4 and TRBJ2-5; no clear D. V lost 4 bases to trimming and J lost 1 base, with 11 bases between them. The CDR3 is 14 amino acids. Per the germline V gene, CDR1 is SGHNT and CDR2 is YYREEE (reference sequence). CDR3 sequence (DNA): TGTGCCAGCAGCGCCAAGGACGGCCAAGAGACCCAGTACTTC. Amino acid sequence: CASSAKDGQETQYF.

This clonotype was recorded at least ten times. The chain combines TRBV2 with TRBJ2-5; D perhaps matches TRBD1 (6 bases). CDR3 size: 14 residues. Deletions cut 4 bases from V and 2 bases from J, with 11 bases between. Germline V gives CDR1 SNHLY, CDR2 FYNNEI. The CDR3, as DNA: TGTGCCAGCAGTGTTAGAACAGGGCAAGAGACCCAGTACTTC. Translated: CASSVRTGQETQYF.

Many counts were recorded for this clonotype. CDR3 DNA: TGCAGTGCTGCCGGGACAGCGGCTCGAGGTAGCAACTATGGCTACACCTTC. Translating gives CSAAGTAARGSNYGYTF. V is TRBV20-1 and J is TRBJ1-2, with 7 bases aligning to TRBD1. V trimming: 5 bases; J trimming: 2 bases; junction bases outside the gene matches: 17. There are 17 residues in the CDR3. Germline V lookup: CDR1 DFQATT, CDR2 SNEGSKA (reference sequence).

Concerning this clonotype: The junction departs from the called germline gene at one end, perhaps through a read error. The J gene is TRBJ2-5, the V gene TRBV19; unclear D gene. The CDR3 spans 14 residues. The germline V gene has CDR1 LNHDA and CDR2 SQIVND (reference sequence). CDR3 in amino acids: CASSTRTAQGTQYF. Written as DNA, the CDR3 is TGTGCCAGTAGTACCCGGACGGCCCAAGGGACCCAGTACTTC.

This clonotype was seen repeatedly, ten times or more. The V call is TRBV28, the J call TRBJ1-3, with 8 bases identical to TRBD1. Trimming cost V 4 bases and J 0 bases; bases outside gene matches: 17. Germline V CDR1 and CDR2: MDHEN, SYDVKM. This CDR3 is built from 20 residues. CDR3 sequence: CASSSLVWTGRGTSGNTIYF. The CDR3 nucleotides are TGTGCCAGCAGTTCATTAGTCTGGACAGGGAGAGGGACCTCTGGAAACACCATATATTTT.

The sample holds a few counts of this clonotype. The chain carries TRBV6-4 and TRBJ2-7, with D possibly being TRBD1 or TRBD2 (5 bases each). Germline assignment: CDR1 MRHNA and CDR2 SNTAGT. The CDR3 runs to 16 residues. Trimming left V 4 bases short and J 3 bases short, with 19 bases between. The CDR3 DNA reads TGTGCCAGCAGTGCCCTCCCGGGGACCTCATTCTACGAGCAGTACTTC. Translating it yields CASSALPGTSFYEQYF.

The chain employs TRBV5-1 and TRBJ1-1; 9 bases fit TRBD1. The CDR3 runs to 14 residues. With V trimmed by 2 bases and J by 4 bases, 3 bases remained unmatched. The germline gives CDR1 SGHRS, CDR2 YFSETQ. The CDR3 reads CASSFQTGGTEAFF. Here the CDR3 DNA reads TGCGCCAGCAGCTTCCAGACAGGGGGCACTGAAGCTTTCTTT.

The J gene is TRBJ2-6, the V gene TRBV10-3; D might be TRBD1 or TRBD2, each matching 5 bases. CDR3 length equals 16 residues. Trimming took 9 bases from V and 0 from J, leaving 15 bases between them. The V gene's germline CDR1 is ENHRY and CDR2 SYGVKD. In DNA form, the CDR3 reads TGTGCCATTCGGGACGGCGCGAACTCTGGGGCCAACGTCCTGACTTTC. It yields the protein CAIRDGANSGANVLTF.

This clonotype occurred many times. The J gene is TRBJ2-7, the V gene TRBV2; D unclear. In germline, CDR1 is SNHLY, CDR2 FYNNEI. Trimming cost V 10 bases and J 0 bases, with 13 bases left between them. The length of the CDR3 is 13 residues. CDR3 residues: CANLDRSSYEQYF. The CDR3 DNA follows: TGTGCCAACCTTGATCGAAGCTCCTACGAGCAGTACTTC.